This T cell receptor beta chain was captured in a study of shared clonotypes between healthy human individuals. Study results and limitations: When compared with the clonotypes that were shared by all four sorted-subset donors, the non-shared clonotypes turned out to have lower generation probabilities.

The assay was immunoSEQ multiplex PCR, and TCRdb's table has in-frame clones only and misses some. The data hold some 2,400,000 clones, with 95% observed a single time. As for this clone: As yet, its antigen is unknown.

This CDR3 contains 17 residues. Germline V gene lookup returns CDR1 LGHNA and CDR2 YNFKEQ. Deletions cut 2 bases from V and 8 bases from J, with 22 bases between. The source of this sequence is a man in his late teens or twenties in good health. This chain links TRBV4-2 with TRBJ2-1, with a weak D call TRBD2 (5 bases). Sequences were obtained from naive CD4+ T cells sorted from blood. The subset was: CD45RA+ positively selected. As DNA, the CDR3 is TGTGCCAGCAGCCAAACGGGAAAAGACCTGAGGCTCGATGAGCAGTTCTTC. Protein sequence: CASSQTGKDLRLDEQFF.